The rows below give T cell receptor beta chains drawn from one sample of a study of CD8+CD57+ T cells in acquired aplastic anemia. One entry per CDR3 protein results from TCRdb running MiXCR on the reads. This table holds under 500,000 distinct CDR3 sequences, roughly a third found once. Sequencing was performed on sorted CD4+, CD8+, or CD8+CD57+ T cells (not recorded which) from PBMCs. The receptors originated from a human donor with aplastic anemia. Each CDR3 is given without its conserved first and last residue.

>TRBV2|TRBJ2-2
ASSTPTGTMNTGELF
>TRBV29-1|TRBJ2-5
SVEKGAGETQY
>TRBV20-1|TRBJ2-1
SAISGGPSNEQL
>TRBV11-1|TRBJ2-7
ASSLWASGGSSSYEQY
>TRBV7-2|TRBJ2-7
ASSWGSYYEQY
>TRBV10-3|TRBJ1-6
AISESTVWPLH
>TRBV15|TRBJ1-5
ATSGRVDNQPQH
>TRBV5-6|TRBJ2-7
ASSLRGGLLSYEQY
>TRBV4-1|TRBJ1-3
ASSQDYETGNTIY
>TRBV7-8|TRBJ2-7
ASSSAGGPYEQY
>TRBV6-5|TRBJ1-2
ASSYPKLGGYGYT
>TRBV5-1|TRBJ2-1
ASSLMAGGRDEQF
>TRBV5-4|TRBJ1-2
ASSERTGHYGYT
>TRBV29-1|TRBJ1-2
AAQSGGKGNYGYT
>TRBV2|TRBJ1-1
ASSEGARAEAF
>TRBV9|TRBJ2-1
ASSVTGSYNEQF